Each of the 4 T cell receptor beta chains below was sequenced from the same sample in a study of regulatory T cells in long-lasting Graves disease (dated by TCRdb to the early 2020s). What the time point label conveys for this sample: persistent/refractory GD, antithyroid drugs over 5 years with positive TRAb. For both TCR sequencing and RNA sequencing, RNA was extracted from PBMCs in TRIzol. Libraries were prepared through multiplex PCR. Sequenced on an Illumina HiSeq 4000. TCR beta libraries were built with iRepertoire HTBI primers and Arm-PCR amplification of CDR3 regions. The raw public data were reprocessed by TCRdb itself: fastp quality trimming at Q25, MiXCR clonotype calling, in-frame beta chains only. For every CDR3 protein sequence, its rows merge into one entry that carries the most common genes and DNA. The sample table lists roughly 700,000 distinct CDR3 sequences, around 30% of them with a count of one. Jointly, the top ten make up 40% to 50% of the sample.

Material: peripheral blood mononuclear cells (PBMCs), obtained when the disease was refractory, from a patient treated with antithyroid drugs. Every receptor here comes from a female donor with Graves disease.

In this sample, this clonotype turned up a few times. V and J are TRBV20-1 and TRBJ2-7; TRBD2 matches 7 bases. CDR3 length: 17 amino acids. Trimming took 5 bases from V and 5 from J; bases not matched to a gene: 21. Germline lookup yields CDR1 DFQATT and CDR2 SNEGSKA (reference sequence). The CDR3 is CSAFQGWGGSWRNEQYF. CDR3 DNA: TGCAGTGCTTTCCAAGGGTGGGGCGGGAGTTGGAGAAACGAGCAGTACTTC.

This clonotype was recorded many times. The V call is TRBV15, the J call TRBJ1-6, with a possible D match to TRBD1 (5 bases). Germline loops: CDR1 LNHNV, CDR2 YYDKDF (reference sequence). The CDR3 loop spans 14 amino acids. V dropped 4 bases and J dropped 13 bases, with 17 bases sitting between them. The CDR3 nucleotides read TGTGCCACCAGCATACGGCGTGGGGGGGGGCCCCTCCACTTT. Protein: CATSIRRGGGPLHF.

The table lists this clonotype with a few counts. The CDR3 nucleotides are TGTGCCAGCAGTTCGGAGGTGGTTGAAAAACTGTTTTTT. Its translation is CASSSEVVEKLFF. V is TRBV12-3 or TRBV12-4 and J is TRBJ1-4; D ambiguous. The V gene lost 4 bases and the J gene lost 7 bases, with 10 bases spanning the gap. The CDR3 loop spans 13 amino acids.

The chain's CDR3 is CASSPGDRAGTEAFF. CDR3 DNA: TGTGCCAGCTCCCCTGGGGACAGGGCGGGCACTGAAGCTTTCTTT. The V call is TRBV18, the J call TRBJ1-1, with 9 bases identical to TRBD1. The CDR3 covers 15 residues. From germline, CDR1 is KGHSH and CDR2 LQKENI. V lost 6 bases and J lost 4; bases outside the gene matches: 9.